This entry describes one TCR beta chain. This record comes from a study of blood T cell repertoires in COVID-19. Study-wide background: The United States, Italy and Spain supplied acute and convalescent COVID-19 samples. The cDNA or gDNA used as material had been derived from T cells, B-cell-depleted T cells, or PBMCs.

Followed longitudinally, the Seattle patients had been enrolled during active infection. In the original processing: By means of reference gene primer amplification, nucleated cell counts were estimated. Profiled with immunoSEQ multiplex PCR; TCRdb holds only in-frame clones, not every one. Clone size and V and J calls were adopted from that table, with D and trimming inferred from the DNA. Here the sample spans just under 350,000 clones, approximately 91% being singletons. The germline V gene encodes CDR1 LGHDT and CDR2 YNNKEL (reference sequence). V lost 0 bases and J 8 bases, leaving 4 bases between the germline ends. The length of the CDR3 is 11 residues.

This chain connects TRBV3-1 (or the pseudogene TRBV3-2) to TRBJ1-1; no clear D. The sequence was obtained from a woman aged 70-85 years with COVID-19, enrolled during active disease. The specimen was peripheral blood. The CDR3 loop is CASSQETEAFF. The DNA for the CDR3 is TGTGCCAGCAGCCAAGAAACAGAAGCTTTCTTT.